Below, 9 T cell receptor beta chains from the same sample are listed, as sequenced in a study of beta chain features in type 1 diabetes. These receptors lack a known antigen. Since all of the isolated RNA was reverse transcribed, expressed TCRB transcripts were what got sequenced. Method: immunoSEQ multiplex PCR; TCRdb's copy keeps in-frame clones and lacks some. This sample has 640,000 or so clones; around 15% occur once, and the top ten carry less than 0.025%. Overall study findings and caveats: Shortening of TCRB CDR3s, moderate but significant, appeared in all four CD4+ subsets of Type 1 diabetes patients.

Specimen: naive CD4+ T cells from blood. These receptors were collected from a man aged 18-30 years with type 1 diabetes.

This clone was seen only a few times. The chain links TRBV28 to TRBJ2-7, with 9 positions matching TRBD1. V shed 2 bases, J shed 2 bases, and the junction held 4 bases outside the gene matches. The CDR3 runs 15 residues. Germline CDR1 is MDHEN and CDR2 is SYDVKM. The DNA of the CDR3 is TGTGCCAGCAGTTTAACCAGGGACAGGGCCTACGAGCAGTACTTC. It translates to CASSLTRDRAYEQYF.

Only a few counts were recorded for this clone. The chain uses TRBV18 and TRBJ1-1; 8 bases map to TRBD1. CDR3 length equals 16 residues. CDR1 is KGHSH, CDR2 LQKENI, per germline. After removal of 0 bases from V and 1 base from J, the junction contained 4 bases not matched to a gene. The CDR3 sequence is CASSPPTGTGNTEAFF. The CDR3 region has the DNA TGTGCCAGCTCACCACCAACCGGGACAGGGAACACTGAAGCTTTCTTT.

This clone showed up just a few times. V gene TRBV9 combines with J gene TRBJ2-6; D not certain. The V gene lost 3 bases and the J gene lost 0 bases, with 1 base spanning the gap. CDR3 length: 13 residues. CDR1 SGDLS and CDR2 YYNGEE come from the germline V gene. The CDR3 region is CASSASGANVLTF. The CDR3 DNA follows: TGTGCCAGCAGCGCCTCTGGGGCCAACGTCCTGACTTTC.

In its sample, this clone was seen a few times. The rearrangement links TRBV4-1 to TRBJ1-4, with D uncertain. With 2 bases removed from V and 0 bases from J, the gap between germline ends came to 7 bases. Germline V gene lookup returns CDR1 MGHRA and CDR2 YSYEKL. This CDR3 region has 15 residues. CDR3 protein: CASSQFLATNEKLFF. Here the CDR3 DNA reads TGCGCCAGCAGCCAATTTCTTGCAACTAATGAAAAACTGTTTTTT.

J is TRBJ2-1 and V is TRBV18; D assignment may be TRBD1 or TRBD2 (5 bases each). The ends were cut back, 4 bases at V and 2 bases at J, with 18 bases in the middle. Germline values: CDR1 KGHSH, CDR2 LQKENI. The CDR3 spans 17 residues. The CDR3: CASSLGPGMGAYNEQFF. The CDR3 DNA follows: TGTGCCAGCTCACTCGGCCCCGGTATGGGGGCCTACAATGAGCAGTTCTTC.

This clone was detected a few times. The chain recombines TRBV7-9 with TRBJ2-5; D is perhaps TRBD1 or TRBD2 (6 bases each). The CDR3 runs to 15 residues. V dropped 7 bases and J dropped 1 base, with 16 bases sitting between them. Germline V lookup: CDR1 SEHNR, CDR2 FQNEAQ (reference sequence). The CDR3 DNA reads TGTGCCAGCATCCCATTCGGGGGCTTCCAAGAGACCCAGTACTTC. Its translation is CASIPFGGFQETQYF.

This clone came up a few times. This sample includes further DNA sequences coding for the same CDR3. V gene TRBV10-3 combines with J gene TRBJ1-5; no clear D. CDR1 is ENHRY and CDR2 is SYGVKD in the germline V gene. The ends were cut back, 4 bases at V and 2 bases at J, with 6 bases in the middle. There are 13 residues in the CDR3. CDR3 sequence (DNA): TGTGCCATCAGTGGCCAGGGCAATCAGCCCCAGCATTTT. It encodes CAISGQGNQPQHF.

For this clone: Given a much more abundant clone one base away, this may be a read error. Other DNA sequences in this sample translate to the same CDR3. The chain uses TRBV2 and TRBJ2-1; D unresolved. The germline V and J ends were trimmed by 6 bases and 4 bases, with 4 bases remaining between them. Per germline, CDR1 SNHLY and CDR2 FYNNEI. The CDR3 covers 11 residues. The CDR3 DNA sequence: TGTGCCAGCAGCCCATACAATGAGCAGTTCTTC. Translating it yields CASSPYNEQFF.

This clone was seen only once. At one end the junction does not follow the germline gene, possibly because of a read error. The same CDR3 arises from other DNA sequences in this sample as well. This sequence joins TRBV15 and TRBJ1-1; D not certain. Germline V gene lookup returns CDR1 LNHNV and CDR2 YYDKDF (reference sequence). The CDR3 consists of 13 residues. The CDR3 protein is CATSPQVNTEAFF. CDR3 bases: TGTGCCACCAGCCCCCAGGTGAACACTGAGGCTTTCTTT.